Given below is one TCR beta chain in context. There is no known antigen for this receptor. Base qualities are not recorded, but no much larger clone differs from it by a single base. The CDR3 regions of human TCRbeta chains were subjected to immunosequencing. The original pipeline was this. TCRs in the repertoires were matched against a reference library of SARS-CoV-2-specific TCRs that had been generated with the MIRA antigen-specificity platform. Breadth meant the fraction of unique TCRs that were SARS-CoV-2-associated, whereas depth meant the fraction of total T cells that were SARS-CoV-2-associated. Each spike-specific TCR was assigned to its reactive spike region and to a CD4 or CD8 class using the MIRA data. Log10-transformed breadth and depth values were compared by one-way ANOVA with Sidak's multiple comparisons tests. TCRdb took over this immuneACCESS table, retaining in-frame rearrangements with V and J assigned. Such tables are incomplete; in checked studies, under half of the missing clones stem from an unresolved V gene, and the remainder is unexplained. From that table come the V and J calls and clone size; the DNA was used to work out D and trimming. The sample table lists approximately 110,000 clones, roughly 86% of them with a count of one. About 4.1% of the sample goes to the ten largest clones.

The data stem from a study of T cell responses to AZD1222 COVID-19 vaccine (dated by TCRdb to the early 2020s). About the study as a whole: AZD1222 recipients whose second dose came at about 4 weeks and those whose second dose came at about 12 weeks were combined into one group, since spike-specific TCR depth and breadth did not differ between the two schedules. A total of more than 230 trial participants underwent TCR sequencing, of whom approximately 200 had received two doses of AZD1222 and 26 had received two doses of the MenACWY control vaccine. Trial participants were enrolled by age into 18-55, 56-69 and 70-plus year subgroups, with 148, 28 and 57 TCR-sequenced participants respectively. Beyond this particular receptor, the publication reports: Most participants were white British and females outnumbered males, and the authors suggested that clonal diversity may have been underestimated. Conclusions about previously exposed vaccinees are limited because only six or seven AZD1222 recipients were SARS-CoV-2 seropositive at baseline. Reportedly, almost half of the unique spike-specific TCRs recognized epitopes lying outside the regions that are mutated in the B.1.351 and B.1.1.7 variants. No day 14 peak-response samples were available, so repertoires were characterized only after the peak T cell response. The whole spike protein was spanned by vaccine-associated CD4 TCRs, and dominant responses were seen in regions 160-218 and 743-854. The 56-69-year group was small, and its depth increase did not reach significance, likely because of low power. Spike-specific TCR breadth and depth rose significantly after two AZD1222 doses compared with day 0 and with MenACWY recipients.

Looking up the germline V gene yields CDR1 SGHRS and CDR2 YFSETQ. At the junction V is shortened by 4 bases and J by 1 base, with 12 bases in between. Counted from cysteine to phenylalanine, this CDR3 has 15 amino acids. The read is trimmed to its CDR3 DNA, 45 bases read in frame from base 1. The meaning of the sample's time point label: baseline before first vaccination. Samples from vaccinated people were obtained from the UK trials COV001 and COV002, which included a single-blind randomized controlled phase 2/3 trial of AZD1222 (ChAdOx1 nCoV-19) in healthy adults. Trial participant PBMC samples were collected at day 0 and day 28 after the second dose for TCRbeta chain sequencing.

This receptor chain uses TRBV5-1 and TRBJ1-5, with the identity of the D gene unclear. The input for sequencing was peripheral blood, taken on day 0 of AZD1222 vaccination. The receptor was isolated from an adult in good health. The DNA sequence is TGCGCCAGCAGCGAGCGTGGTGGGAGCAATCAGCCCCAGCATTTT. Translated, this is CASSERGGSNQPQHF. With the portions outside the CDR3 filled from the reference TRBV5-1 and TRBJ1-5 genes, the complete variable region becomes KAGVTQTPRYLIKTRGQQVTLSCSPISGHRSVSWYQQTPGQGLQFLFEYFSETQRNKGNFPGRFSGRQFSNSRSEMNVSTLELGDSALYLCASSERGGSNQPQHFGDGTRLSIL.